This TCR beta chain was sequenced during a study of CD8 T cells in Susac syndrome. Study background: Active disease was present in 5 or 6 of the sequenced Susac syndrome patients, whereas roughly 8 of them were in remission. Study results and caveats: The peak of CD8+ clonal expansion in Susac was seen in TEMRA cells and active patients.

Germline CDR1 and CDR2: MNHNY and SVGAGI (reference sequence). CDR3 length: 14 amino acids. The V gene lost 6 bases and the J gene lost 4 bases, with 16 bases spanning the gap. After extraction with the RNeasy kit, roughly 0.45 to 1 ug of the RNA was reverse transcribed using random hexamers. A single record per CDR3 protein comes from TCRdb applying MiXCR to the immunoSEQ multiplex PCR reads. Of more than 95,000 distinct CDR3 sequences listed, around 94% are singletons. In Susac syndrome patients, recently defined diagnostic criteria for definite or probable disease were met. On this clonotype itself: Antigen: not known.

Sequences were obtained from CD8+ T cells from PBMCs. The chain links TRBV6-6 to TRBJ2-7; no clear D. The source is a human donor with Susac syndrome. Here the CDR3 reads CASSSTRGAYEQYF. The DNA of the CDR3 is TGTGCCAGCAGCAGTACCAGAGGTGCGTACGAGCAGTACTTC.